This section outlines one T cell receptor beta chain sequence together with its context. The antigen remains undetermined. These data belong to a study of shared clonotypes between healthy human individuals. Study results and limitations: Shared clonotypes across all four donors exceeded non-shared ones in generation probability.

CDR1 and CDR2 from the germline V gene are SGHTA and FQGNSA. The CDR3 covers 14 residues. V lost 5 bases and J lost 2, with 12 bases in between. Produced via immunoSEQ multiplex PCR; TCRdb's table is partial and in-frame only. The sample shows more than 2 million clones, 85% to 95% of them seen only once. The sample taken for sequencing was naive CD4+ T cells sorted from blood. Subset specified: CD45RA+ positively selected. The TCR comes from a man younger than 35 in good health. The J gene is TRBJ2-5, the V gene TRBV7-2; D call uncertain. The CDR3 DNA reads as TGTGCCAGCAGCCTCCTCGGGCTACAAGAGACCCAGTACTTC. Residues: CASSLLGLQETQYF.